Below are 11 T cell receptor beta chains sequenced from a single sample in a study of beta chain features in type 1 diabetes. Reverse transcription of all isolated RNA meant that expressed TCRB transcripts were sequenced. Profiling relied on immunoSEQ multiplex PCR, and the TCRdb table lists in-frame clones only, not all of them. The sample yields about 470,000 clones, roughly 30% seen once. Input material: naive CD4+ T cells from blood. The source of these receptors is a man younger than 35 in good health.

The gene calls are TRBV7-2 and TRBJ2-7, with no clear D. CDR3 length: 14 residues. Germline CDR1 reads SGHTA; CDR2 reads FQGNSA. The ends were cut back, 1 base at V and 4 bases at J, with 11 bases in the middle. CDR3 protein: CASSLEYGSYEQYF. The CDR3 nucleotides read TGTGCCAGCAGCTTAGAGTACGGTTCATACGAGCAGTACTTC.

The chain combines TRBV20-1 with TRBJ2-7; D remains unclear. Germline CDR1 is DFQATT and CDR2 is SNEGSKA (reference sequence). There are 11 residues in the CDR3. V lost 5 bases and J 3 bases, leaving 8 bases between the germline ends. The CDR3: CSAFRNYEQYF. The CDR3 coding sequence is TGCAGTGCTTTTCGGAACTACGAGCAGTACTTC.

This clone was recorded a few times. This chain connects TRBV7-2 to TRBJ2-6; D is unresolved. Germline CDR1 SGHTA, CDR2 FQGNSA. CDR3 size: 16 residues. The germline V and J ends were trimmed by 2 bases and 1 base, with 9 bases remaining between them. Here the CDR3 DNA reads TGTGCCAGCAGCTTACTTTTGGGGTCTGGGGCCAACGTCCTGACTTTC. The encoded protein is CASSLLLGSGANVLTF.

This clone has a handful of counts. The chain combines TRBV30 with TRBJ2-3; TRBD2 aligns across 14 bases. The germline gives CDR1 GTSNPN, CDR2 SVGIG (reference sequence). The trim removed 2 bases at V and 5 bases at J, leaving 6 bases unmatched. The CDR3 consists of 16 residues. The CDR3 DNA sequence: TGTGCCTGGAGTAACACCGGGACTAGCGGGAGAGATACGCAGTATTTT. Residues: CAWSNTGTSGRDTQYF.

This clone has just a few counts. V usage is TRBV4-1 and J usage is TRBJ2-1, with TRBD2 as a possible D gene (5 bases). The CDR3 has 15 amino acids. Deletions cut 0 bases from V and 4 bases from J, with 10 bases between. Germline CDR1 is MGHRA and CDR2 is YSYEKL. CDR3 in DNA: TGCGCCAGCAGCCAAGAGGTAACGGGGTACAATGAGCAGTTCTTC. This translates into CASSQEVTGYNEQFF.

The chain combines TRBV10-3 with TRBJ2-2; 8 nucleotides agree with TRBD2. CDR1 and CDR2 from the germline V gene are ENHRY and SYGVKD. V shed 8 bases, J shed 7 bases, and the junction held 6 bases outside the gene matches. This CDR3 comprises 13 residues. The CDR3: CAISAGEVGELFF. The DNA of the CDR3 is TGTGCCATCTCAGCGGGAGAGGTCGGGGAGCTGTTTTTT.

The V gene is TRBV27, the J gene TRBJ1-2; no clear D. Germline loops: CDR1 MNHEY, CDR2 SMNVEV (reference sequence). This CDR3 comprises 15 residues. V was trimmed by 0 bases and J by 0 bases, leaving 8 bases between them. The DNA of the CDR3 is TGTGCCAGCAGTTTATCGTCCAGGACTAACTATGGCTACACCTTC. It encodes CASSLSSRTNYGYTF.

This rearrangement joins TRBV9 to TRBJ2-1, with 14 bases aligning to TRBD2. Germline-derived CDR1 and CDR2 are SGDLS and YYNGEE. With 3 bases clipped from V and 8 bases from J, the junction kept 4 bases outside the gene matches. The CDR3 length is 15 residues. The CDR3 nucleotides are TGTGCCAGCAGCGCCGGACTAGCGGGAGGTCATGAGCAGTTCTTC. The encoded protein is CASSAGLAGGHEQFF.

The CDR3 is CASSSGTAKNIQYF. CDR3 nucleotides: TGCGCCAGCAGCTCCGGGACAGCCAAAAACATTCAGTACTTC. The V and J genes are TRBV5-1 and TRBJ2-4; the D gene could be TRBD1 or TRBD2 (5 bases each). This CDR3 contains 14 residues. From germline, CDR1 is SGHRS and CDR2 YFSETQ. V was shortened by 3 bases and J by 0 bases, with 7 bases between the two germline ends.

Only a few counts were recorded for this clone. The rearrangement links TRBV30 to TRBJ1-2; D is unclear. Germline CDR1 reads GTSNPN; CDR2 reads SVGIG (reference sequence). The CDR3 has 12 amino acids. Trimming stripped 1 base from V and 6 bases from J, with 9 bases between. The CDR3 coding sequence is TGTGCCTGGAGTGAGGACTATCATGGCTACACCTTC. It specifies CAWSEDYHGYTF. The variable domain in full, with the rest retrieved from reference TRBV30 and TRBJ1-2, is SQTIHQWPATLVQPVGSPLSLECTVEGTSNPNLYWYRQAAGRGLQLLFYSVGIGQISSEVPQNLSASRPQDRQFILSSKKLLLSDSGFYLCAWSEDYHGYTFGSGTRLTVV.

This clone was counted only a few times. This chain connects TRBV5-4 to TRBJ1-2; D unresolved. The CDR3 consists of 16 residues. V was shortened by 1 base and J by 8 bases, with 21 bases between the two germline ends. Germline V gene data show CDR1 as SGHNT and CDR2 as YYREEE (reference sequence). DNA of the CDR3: TGTGCCAGCAGCTTGTATTCTGGGCGCTCGAGCCACGGCTACACCTTC. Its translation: CASSLYSGRSSHGYTF.